This TCR beta chain was found in a study of a mutant IDH1 vaccine in newly diagnosed glioma. As for the study in general: Patients began vaccination 4-6 weeks after radiotherapy alone, or with temozolomide cycles. Whole-study findings and limits: No link was apparently found between pseudoprogression and changes in top peripheral T cell clonotypes.

Germline CDR1 reads LNHDA; CDR2 reads SQIVND (reference sequence). V dropped 6 bases and J dropped 4; count of bases not matched to a gene: 13. This CDR3 has 16 residues. Time point described: week 35, safety follow-up. The investigators gave 300 ug of mutant IDH1 20-mer peptide in each vaccine dose, together with topical imiquimod. Eight vaccinations were given in weeks 1, 3, 5, 7, 11, 15, 19 and 23. The study enrolled donors with new WHO grade 3 or 4 IDH1-mutant, ATRX-lost astrocytomas. Concerning this clone itself: Its antigen is still unknown.

The assay was immunoSEQ multiplex PCR, and TCRdb's table has in-frame clones only and misses some. This table holds about 54,000 clones, around 80% found once. The input for sequencing was PBMCs, taken from a glioma patient whose treatment included an IDH1 peptide vaccine. The source is a young woman with glioma. V usage is TRBV19 and J usage is TRBJ1-2, with 8 bases that match TRBD1. In DNA form, the CDR3 reads TGTGCCAGTAGATCCATGGCGGCAGGGGGCTTCTATGGCTACACCTTC. This sequence encodes CASRSMAAGGFYGYTF. Full variable domain (rest looked up from reference TRBV19 and TRBJ1-2): DGGITQSPKYLFRKEGQNVTLSCEQNLNHDAMYWYRQDPGQGLRLIYYSQIVNDFQKGDIAEGYSVSREKKESFPLTVTSAQKNPTAFYLCASRSMAAGGFYGYTFGSGTRLTVV.